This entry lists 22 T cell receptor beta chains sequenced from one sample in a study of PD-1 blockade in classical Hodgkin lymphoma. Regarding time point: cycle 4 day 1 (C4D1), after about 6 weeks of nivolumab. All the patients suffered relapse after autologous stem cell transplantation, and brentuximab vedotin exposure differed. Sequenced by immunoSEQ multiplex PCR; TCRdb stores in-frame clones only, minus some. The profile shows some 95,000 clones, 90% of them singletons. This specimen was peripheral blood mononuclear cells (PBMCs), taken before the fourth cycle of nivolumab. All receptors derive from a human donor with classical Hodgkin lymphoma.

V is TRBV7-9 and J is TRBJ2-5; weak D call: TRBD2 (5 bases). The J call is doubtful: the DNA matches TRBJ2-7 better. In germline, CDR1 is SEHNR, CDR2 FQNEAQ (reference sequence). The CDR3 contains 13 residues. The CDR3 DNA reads TGTGCCAGCAGCCCTAGCCCGTCCTACGAGCAGTACTTC. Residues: CASSPSPSYEQYF.

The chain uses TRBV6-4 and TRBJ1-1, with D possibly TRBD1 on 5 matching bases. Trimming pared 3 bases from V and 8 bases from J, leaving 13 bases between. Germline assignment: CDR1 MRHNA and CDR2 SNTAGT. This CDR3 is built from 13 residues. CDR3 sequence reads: CASSDRDSSEAFF. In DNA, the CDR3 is TGTGCCAGCAGTGATAGAGACAGTTCGGAAGCTTTCTTT.

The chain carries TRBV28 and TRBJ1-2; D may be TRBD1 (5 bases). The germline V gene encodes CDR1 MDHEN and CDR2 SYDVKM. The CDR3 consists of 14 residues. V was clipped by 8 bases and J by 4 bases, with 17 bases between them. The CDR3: CASGARDGSYGYTF. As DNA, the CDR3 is TGTGCCAGCGGGGCTCGGGACGGTTCCTATGGCTACACCTTC.

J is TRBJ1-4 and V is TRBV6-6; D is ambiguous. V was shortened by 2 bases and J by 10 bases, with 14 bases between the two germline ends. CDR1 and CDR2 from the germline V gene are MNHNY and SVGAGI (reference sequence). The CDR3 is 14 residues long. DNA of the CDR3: TGTGCCAGCAGTTACACCCCGGGATACTCAAAACTGTTTTTT. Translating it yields CASSYTPGYSKLFF.

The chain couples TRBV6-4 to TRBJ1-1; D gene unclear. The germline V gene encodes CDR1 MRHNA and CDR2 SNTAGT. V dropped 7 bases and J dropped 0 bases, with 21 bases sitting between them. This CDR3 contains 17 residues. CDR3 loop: CASIKPGPHNLNTEAFF. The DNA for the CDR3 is TGTGCCAGCATCAAACCGGGCCCCCATAACCTGAACACTGAAGCTTTCTTT.

The CDR3 sequence is CASSLAGTSGGETQYF. The CDR3, as DNA: TGTGCCAGCAGCTTAGCCGGGACTAGCGGGGGAGAGACCCAGTACTTC. The V gene is TRBV7-9, the J gene TRBJ2-5; 14 bases are a match to TRBD2. The junction had 1 base not matched to a gene; V was cut back by 0 bases and J by 4 bases. The CDR3 spans 16 residues. Germline V gives CDR1 SEHNR, CDR2 FQNEAQ (reference sequence). The whole variable domain, remainder taken from reference TRBV7-9 and TRBJ2-5, is DTGVSQNPRHKITKRGQNVTFRCDPISEHNRLYWYRQTLGQGPEFLTYFQNEAQLEKSRLLSDRFSAERPKGSFSTLEIQRTEQGDSAMYLCASSLAGTSGGETQYFGPGTRLLVL.

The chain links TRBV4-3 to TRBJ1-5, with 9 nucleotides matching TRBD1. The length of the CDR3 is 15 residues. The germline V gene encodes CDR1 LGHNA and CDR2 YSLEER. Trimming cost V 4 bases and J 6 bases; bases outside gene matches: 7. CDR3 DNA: TGCGCCAGCAGCCCCGGGACAGGGTCCAGTCAGCCCCAGCATTTT. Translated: CASSPGTGSSQPQHF.

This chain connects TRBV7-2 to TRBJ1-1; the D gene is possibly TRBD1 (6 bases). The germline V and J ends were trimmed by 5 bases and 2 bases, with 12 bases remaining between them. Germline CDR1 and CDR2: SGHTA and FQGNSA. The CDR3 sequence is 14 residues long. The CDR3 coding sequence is TGTGCCAGCAGCGGGGGGCAGGGTAACACTGAAGCTTTCTTT. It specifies CASSGGQGNTEAFF. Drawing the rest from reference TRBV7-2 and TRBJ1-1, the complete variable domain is GAGVSQSPSNKVTEKGKDVELRCDPISGHTALYWYRQSLGQGLEFLIYFQGNSAPDKSGLPSDRFSAERTGGSVSTLTIQRTQQEDSAVYLCASSGGQGNTEAFFGQGTRLTVV.

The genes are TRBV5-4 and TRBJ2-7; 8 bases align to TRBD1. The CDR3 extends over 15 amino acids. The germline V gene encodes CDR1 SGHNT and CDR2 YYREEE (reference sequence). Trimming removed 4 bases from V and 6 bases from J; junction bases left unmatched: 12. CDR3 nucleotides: TGTGCCAGCAGCCCCGGGACAGGAGGCTACGGCGAGCAGTACTTC. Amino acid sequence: CASSPGTGGYGEQYF.

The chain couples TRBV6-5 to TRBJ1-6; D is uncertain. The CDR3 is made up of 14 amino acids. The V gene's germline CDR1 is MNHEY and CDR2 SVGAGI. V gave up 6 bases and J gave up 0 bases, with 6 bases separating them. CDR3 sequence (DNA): TGTGCCAGCAGCAAAAGCTCCTATAATTCACCCCTCCACTTT. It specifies CASSKSSYNSPLHF.

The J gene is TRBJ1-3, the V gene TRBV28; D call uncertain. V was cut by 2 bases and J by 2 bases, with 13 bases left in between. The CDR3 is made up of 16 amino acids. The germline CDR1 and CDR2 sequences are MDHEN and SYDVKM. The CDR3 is CASSLGVGPPGNTIYF. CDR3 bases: TGTGCCAGCAGTTTAGGTGTGGGCCCTCCTGGAAACACCATATATTTT. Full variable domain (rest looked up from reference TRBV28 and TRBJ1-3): DVKVTQSSRYLVKRTGEKVFLECVQDMDHENMFWYRQDPGLGLRLIYFSYDVKMKEKGDIPEGYSVSREKKERFSLILESASTNQTSMYLCASSLGVGPPGNTIYFGEGSWLTVV.

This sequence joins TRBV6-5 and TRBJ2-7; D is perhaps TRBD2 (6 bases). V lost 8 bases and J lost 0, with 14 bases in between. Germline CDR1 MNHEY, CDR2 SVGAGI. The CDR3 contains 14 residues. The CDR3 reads CASLGGPDSYEQYF. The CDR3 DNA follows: TGTGCCAGCCTGGGAGGTCCGGACTCCTACGAGCAGTACTTC.

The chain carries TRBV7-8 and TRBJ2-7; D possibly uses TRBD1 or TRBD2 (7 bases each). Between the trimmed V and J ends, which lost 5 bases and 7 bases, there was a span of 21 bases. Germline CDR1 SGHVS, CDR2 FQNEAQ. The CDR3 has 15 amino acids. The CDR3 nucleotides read TGTGCCAGCAGCACCGGCAGGGGGGGTAGTAGGGAGCAGTACTTC. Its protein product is CASSTGRGGSREQYF.

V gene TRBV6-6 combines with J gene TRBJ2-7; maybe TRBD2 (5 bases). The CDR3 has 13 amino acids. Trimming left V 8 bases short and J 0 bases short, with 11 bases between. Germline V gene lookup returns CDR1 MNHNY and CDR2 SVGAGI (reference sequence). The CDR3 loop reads CASGRDISYEQYF. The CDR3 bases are TGTGCCAGCGGACGGGATATCTCCTACGAGCAGTACTTC.

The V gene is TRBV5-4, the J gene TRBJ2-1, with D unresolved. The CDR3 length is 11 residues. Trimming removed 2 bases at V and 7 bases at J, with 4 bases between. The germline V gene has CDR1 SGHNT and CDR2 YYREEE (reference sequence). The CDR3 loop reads CASSFSNEQFF. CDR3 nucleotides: TGTGCCAGCAGCTTTTCGAATGAGCAGTTCTTC.

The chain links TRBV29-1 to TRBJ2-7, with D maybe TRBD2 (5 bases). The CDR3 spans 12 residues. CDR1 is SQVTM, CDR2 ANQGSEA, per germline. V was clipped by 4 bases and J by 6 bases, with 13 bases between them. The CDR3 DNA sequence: TGCAGCGTTGTAGACAACCGGGGCGAGCAGTACTTC. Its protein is CSVVDNRGEQYF.

CDR3 sequence: CASSLDFQWGREAFF. In DNA, the CDR3 is TGTGCCAGCAGCTTAGATTTCCAGTGGGGCCGGGAAGCTTTCTTT. The chain links TRBV11-2 to TRBJ1-1, with a weak D call TRBD1 (5 bases). The CDR3 totals 15 residues. CDR1 SGHAT and CDR2 FQNNGV come from the germline V gene. Trimming took off 0 bases at V and 8 bases at J, with 16 bases between the two ends.

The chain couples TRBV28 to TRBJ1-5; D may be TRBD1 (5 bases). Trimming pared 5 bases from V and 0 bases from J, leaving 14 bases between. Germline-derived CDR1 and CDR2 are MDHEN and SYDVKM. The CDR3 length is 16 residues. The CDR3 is CASSIPGTHSNQPQHF. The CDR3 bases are TGTGCCAGCAGTATACCCGGGACCCATAGCAATCAGCCCCAGCATTTT.

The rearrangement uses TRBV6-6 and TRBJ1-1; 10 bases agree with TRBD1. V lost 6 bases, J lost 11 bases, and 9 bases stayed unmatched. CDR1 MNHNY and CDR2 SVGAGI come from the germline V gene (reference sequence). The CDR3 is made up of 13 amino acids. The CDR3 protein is CASRRDRGVRAFF. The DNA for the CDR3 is TGTGCCAGCAGACGGGACAGGGGCGTTCGGGCTTTCTTT.

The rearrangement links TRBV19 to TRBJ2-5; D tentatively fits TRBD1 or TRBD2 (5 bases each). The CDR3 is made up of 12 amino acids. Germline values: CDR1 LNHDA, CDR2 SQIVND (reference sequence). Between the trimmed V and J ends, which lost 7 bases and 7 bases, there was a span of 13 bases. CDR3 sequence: CASIGGFGTQYF. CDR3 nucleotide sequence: TGTGCCAGTATTGGGGGTTTTGGGACCCAGTACTTC.

This CDR3 is CASSPGNTYEQYF. CDR3 nucleotides: TGTGCCAGCAGTCCCGGGAACACCTACGAGCAGTACTTC. This rearrangement joins TRBV9 to TRBJ2-7; a weak D match, TRBD2 (5 bases). This CDR3 has 13 residues. The V gene lost 5 bases and the J gene lost 2 bases, with 11 bases spanning the gap. Germline values: CDR1 SGDLS, CDR2 YYNGEE.

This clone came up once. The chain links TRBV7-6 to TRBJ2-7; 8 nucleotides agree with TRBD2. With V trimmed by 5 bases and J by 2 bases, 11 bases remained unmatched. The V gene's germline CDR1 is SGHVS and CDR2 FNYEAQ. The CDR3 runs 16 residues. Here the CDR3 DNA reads TGTGCCAGCAGCCCCTCCTTGGTCGGGGGGGCCTACGAGCAGTACTTC. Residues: CASSPSLVGGAYEQYF.